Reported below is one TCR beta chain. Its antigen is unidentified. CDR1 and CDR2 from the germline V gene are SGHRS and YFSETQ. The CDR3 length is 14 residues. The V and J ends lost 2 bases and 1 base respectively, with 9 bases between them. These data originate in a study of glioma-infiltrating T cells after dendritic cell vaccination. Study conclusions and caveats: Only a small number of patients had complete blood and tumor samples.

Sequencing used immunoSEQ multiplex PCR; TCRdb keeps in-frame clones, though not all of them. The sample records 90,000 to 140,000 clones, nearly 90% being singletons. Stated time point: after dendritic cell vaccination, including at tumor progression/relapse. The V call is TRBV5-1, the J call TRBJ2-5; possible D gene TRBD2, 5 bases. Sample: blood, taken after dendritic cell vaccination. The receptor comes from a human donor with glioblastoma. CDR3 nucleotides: TGCGCCAGCAGCTTCTTCGGGGTCCAAGAGACCCAGTACTTC. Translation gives CASSFFGVQETQYF.